The 10 T cell receptor beta chains reported below all come from one sample, sequenced in a study of blood T cell repertoires in COVID-19. Data came from immunoSEQ multiplex PCR; TCRdb stores just in-frame clones and leaves some out. The sample has about 100,000 clones; around four fifths are singletons. Sequencing was performed on peripheral blood. The receptors stem from a man aged 65 to 85 with active or convalescent COVID-19.

The V call is TRBV5-1, the J call TRBJ1-1; the match to TRBD1 covers 8 bases. The germline V gene encodes CDR1 SGHRS and CDR2 YFSETQ. Trimming cost V 3 bases and J 4 bases; bases outside gene matches: 5. The CDR3 extends over 14 amino acids. Here the CDR3 reads CASSSQGALTEAFF. The CDR3 nucleotides read TGCGCCAGCAGCTCCCAGGGGGCACTCACTGAAGCTTTCTTT.

The chain recombines TRBV5-1 with TRBJ2-3, with 15 bases aligning to TRBD2. Germline CDR1 SGHRS, CDR2 YFSETQ. The CDR3 covers 17 residues. J was trimmed by 0 bases and V by 4 bases; bases with no gene match: 3. The CDR3 nucleotides are TGCGCCAGCAGCACGGGACTAGCGGGAGGCAGCACAGATACGCAGTATTTT. Its protein is CASSTGLAGGSTDTQYF.

In its sample, this clone was seen once. The chain uses TRBV9 and TRBJ2-7; D is perhaps TRBD2 (6 bases). V was clipped by 4 bases and J by 4 bases, with 15 bases between them. The germline gives CDR1 SGDLS, CDR2 YYNGEE. The CDR3 runs 14 residues. DNA for the CDR3: TGTGCCAGCAGCTCGCGGGACCGGGGGTACGAGCAGTACTTC. This translates into CASSSRDRGYEQYF.

V usage is TRBV6-2 or TRBV6-3 and J usage is TRBJ1-5; 7 bases align to TRBD1. CDR3 length: 13 amino acids. Unmatched junction bases numbered 4, after V lost 5 bases and J lost 6 bases. Germline assignment: CDR1 MNHEY and CDR2 SVGEGT. The CDR3 DNA follows: TGTGCCAGCAGTAGACAGGGTGGTCAGCCCCAGCATTTT. As protein: CASSRQGGQPQHF.

This rearrangement joins TRBV21-1 to TRBJ1-6; the listed D gene, TRBD1, was not tested against the DNA. TRBV21-1 is a listed pseudogene. The CDR3 runs 19 residues. CDR3 amino acids: CASSTPKRAGQGRNSPLHF. The CDR3 nucleotides are TGTGCCAGCAGCACTCCTAAACGGGCCGGACAGGGCCGGAATTCACCCCTCCACTTT.

This sequence joins TRBV4-1 and TRBJ2-2; 7 bases are shared with TRBD1. Germline loops: CDR1 MGHRA, CDR2 YSYEKL. The ends lost 0 bases at V and 7 bases at J; junction bases unmatched: 5. This CDR3 contains 15 residues. The CDR3 nucleotides read TGCGCCAGCAGCCAAGACGGGCGACAGGGCGGGGAGCTGTTTTTT. Its translation is CASSQDGRQGGELFF.

J is TRBJ2-7 and V is TRBV6-5, with D possibly being TRBD2 (6 bases). Trimming stripped 8 bases from V and 0 bases from J, with 11 bases between. In germline, CDR1 is MNHEY, CDR2 SVGAGI. The length of the CDR3 is 13 residues. The CDR3 nucleotides are TGTGCCAGCGCCGGGGGACTCTCCTACGAGCAGTACTTC. This gives the protein CASAGGLSYEQYF.

The chain employs TRBV3-1 (or the pseudogene TRBV3-2) and TRBJ2-1; the match to TRBD2 covers 9 bases. Germline CDR1 LGHDT, CDR2 YNNKEL (reference sequence). CDR3 length equals 17 residues. V gave up 4 bases and J gave up 3 bases; unmatched junction bases: 10. CDR3 sequence: CASSLIPGTSFYNEQFF. The CDR3 region has the DNA TGTGCCAGCAGCCTTATTCCCGGGACTAGCTTCTACAATGAGCAGTTCTTC.

J is TRBJ2-1 and V is TRBV9; 9 nucleotides align to TRBD1. The CDR3 runs 16 residues. Losses at the gene ends were 4 bases for V and 0 bases for J; bases not matched to a gene: 5. The germline gives CDR1 SGDLS, CDR2 YYNGEE. The CDR3 reads CASSITGGISYNEQFF. For the CDR3, the DNA is TGTGCCAGCAGCATTACAGGGGGCATCTCCTACAATGAGCAGTTCTTC.

The table lists this clone with a few counts. This sequence joins TRBV7-2 and TRBJ1-6; D ambiguous. V was clipped by 2 bases and J by 8 bases, with 10 bases between them. The CDR3 extends over 14 amino acids. CDR1 SGHTA and CDR2 FQGNSA come from the germline V gene. DNA for the CDR3: TGTGCCAGCAGCTTAACACCGCAGTATTCACCCCTCCACTTT. It codes for CASSLTPQYSPLHF.